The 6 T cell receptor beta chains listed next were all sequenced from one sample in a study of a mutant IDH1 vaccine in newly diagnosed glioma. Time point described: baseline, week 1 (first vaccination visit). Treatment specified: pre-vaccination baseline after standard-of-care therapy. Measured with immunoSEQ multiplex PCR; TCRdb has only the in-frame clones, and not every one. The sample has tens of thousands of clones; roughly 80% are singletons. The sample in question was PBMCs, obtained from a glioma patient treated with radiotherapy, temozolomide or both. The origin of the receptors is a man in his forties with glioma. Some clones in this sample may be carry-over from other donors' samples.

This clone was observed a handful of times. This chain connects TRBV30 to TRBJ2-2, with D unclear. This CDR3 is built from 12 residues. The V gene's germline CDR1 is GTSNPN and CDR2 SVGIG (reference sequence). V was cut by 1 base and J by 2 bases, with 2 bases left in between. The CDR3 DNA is TGTGCCTGGAGTGCAAACACCGGGGAGCTGTTTTTT. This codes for CAWSANTGELFF.

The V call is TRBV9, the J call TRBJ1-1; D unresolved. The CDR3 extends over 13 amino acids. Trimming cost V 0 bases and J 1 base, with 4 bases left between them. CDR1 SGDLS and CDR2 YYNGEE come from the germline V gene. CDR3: CASSVERNTEAFF. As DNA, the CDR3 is TGTGCCAGCAGCGTAGAACGGAACACTGAAGCTTTCTTT.

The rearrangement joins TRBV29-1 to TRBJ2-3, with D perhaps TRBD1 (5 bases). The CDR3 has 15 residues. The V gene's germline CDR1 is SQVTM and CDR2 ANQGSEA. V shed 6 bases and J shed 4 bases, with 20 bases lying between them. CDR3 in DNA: TGCAGCGTCCCCACCAGGGCCCCCTCCCCAGATACGCAGTATTTT. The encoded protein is CSVPTRAPSPDTQYF.

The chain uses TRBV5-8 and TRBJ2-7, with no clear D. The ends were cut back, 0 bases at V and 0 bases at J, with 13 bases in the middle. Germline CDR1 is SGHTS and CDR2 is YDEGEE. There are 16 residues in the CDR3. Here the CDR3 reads CASSLGWAHRSYEQYF. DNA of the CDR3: TGTGCCAGCAGCTTGGGATGGGCACACCGCTCCTACGAGCAGTACTTC.

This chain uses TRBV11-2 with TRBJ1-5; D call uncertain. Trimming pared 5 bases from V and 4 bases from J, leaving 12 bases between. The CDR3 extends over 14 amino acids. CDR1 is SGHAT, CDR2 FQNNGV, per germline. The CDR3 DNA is TGTGCCAGCAGCCGCCCCGGACTTAATCAGCCCCAGCATTTT. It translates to CASSRPGLNQPQHF.

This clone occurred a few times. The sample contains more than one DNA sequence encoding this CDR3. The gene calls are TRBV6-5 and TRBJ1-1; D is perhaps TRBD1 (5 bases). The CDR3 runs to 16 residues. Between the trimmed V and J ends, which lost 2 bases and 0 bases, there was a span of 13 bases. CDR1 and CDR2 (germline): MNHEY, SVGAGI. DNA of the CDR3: TGTGCCAGCAGTTACGGCGGAGGGACCCTGAACACTGAAGCTTTCTTT. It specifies CASSYGGGTLNTEAFF.